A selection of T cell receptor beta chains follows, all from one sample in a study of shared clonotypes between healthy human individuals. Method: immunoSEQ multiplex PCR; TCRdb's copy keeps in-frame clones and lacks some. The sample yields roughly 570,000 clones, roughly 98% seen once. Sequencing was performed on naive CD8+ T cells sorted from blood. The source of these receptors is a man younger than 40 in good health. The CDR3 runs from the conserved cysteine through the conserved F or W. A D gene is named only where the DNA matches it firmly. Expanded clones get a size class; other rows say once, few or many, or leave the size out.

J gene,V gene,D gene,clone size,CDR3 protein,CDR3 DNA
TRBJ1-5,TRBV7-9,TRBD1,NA,CASSLLGMTGDSNQPQHF,TGTGCCAGCAGCCTATTAGGGATGACGGGGGACAGTAATCAGCCCCAGCATTTT
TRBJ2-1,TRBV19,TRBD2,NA,CASSTIPLAGYSYNEQFF,TGTGCCAGTAGTACCATACCCTTAGCGGGTTACTCCTACAATGAGCAGTTCTTC
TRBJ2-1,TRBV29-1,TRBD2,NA,CSVLLAQREGLSYNEQFF,TGCAGCGTTCTGCTTGCTCAGCGGGAGGGCCTCTCCTACAATGAGCAGTTCTTC
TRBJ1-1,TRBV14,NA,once,CASSQSPPGYTEAFF,TGTGCCAGCAGCCAAAGTCCCCCAGGGTACACTGAAGCTTTCTTT
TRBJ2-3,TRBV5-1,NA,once,CASSLEGLGRAPDTQYF,TGCGCCAGCAGCTTGGAGGGGCTGGGAAGGGCCCCAGATACGCAGTATTTT
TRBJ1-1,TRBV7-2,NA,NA,CASSLVSGASAFF,TGTGCCAGCAGCTTAGTTTCAGGGGCTTCGGCTTTCTTT
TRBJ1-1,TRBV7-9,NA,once,CASSSGSTEAFF,TGTGCCAGCAGCTCGGGTTCCACTGAAGCTTTCTTT
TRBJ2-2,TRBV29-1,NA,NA,CSVDQLGIGELFF,TGCAGCGTTGATCAGTTAGGGATCGGGGAGCTGTTTTTT
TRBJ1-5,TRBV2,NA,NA,CASLGRANQPQHF,TGTGCCAGCCTAGGGAGGGCCAATCAGCCCCAGCATTTT
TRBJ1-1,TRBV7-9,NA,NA,CASSLGAWDTEAFF,TGTGCCAGCAGCTTGGGGGCCTGGGACACTGAAGCTTTCTTT
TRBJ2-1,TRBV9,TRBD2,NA,CASSVGPHKRDRNEQFF,TGTGCCAGCAGCGTAGGGCCCCACAAGCGGGATCGCAATGAGCAGTTCTTC
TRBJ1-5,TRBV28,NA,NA,CASSLVGLGQPQHF,TGTGCCAGCAGTTTAGTGGGACTAGGACAGCCCCAGCATTTT
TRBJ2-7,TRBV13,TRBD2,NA,CASSLQLAGGYEQYF,TGTGCCAGCAGCTTACAACTAGCGGGAGGGTACGAGCAGTACTTC
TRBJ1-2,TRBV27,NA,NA,CASSWGPQRVTGYTF,TGTGCCAGCAGTTGGGGACCGCAGCGCGTGACGGGCTACACCTTC
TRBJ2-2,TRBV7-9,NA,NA,CAISSNREGTGELFF,TGTGCCATTTCCTCCAACCGGGAAGGCACCGGGGAGCTGTTTTTT
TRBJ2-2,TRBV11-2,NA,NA,CASLESTGELFF,TGTGCCAGTCTCGAATCCACCGGGGAGCTGTTTTTT